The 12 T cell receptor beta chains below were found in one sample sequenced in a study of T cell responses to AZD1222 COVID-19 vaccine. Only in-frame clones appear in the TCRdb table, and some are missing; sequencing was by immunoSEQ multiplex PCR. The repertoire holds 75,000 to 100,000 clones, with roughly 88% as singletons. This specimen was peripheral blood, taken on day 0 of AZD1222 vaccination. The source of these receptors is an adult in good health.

The CDR3 loop reads CASSYSIGDGYTF. CDR3 nucleotides: TGTGCCAGCAGTTACTCGATTGGGGATGGCTACACCTTC. V is TRBV6-6 and J is TRBJ1-2; D is unclear. CDR1 MNHNY and CDR2 SVGAGI come from the germline V gene (reference sequence). The ends were cut back, 0 bases at V and 6 bases at J, with 8 bases in the middle. CDR3 size: 13 residues.

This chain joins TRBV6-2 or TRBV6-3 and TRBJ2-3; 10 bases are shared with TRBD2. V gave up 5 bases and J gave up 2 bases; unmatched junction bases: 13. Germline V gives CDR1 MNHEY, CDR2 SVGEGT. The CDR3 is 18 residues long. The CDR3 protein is CASSPKPLLAGYTDTQYF. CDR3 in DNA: TGTGCCAGCAGTCCGAAACCATTACTAGCGGGATACACAGATACGCAGTATTTT.

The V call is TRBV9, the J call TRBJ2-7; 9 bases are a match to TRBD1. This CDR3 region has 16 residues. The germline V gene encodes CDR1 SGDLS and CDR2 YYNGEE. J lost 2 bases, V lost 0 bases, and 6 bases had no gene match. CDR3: CASSVEDRGAPYEQYF. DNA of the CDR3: TGTGCCAGCAGCGTAGAGGACAGGGGAGCGCCCTACGAGCAGTACTTC.

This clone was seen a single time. CDR3 DNA sequence: TGCGCCAGCAGCTTGGGGGCAGGGAGGAGGGTATACCAAGAGACCCAGTACTTC. Its translation: CASSLGAGRRVYQETQYF. The V and J genes are TRBV5-1 and TRBJ2-5, with D tentatively TRBD2 (6 bases). V lost 0 bases and J lost 0, with 18 bases in between. This CDR3 has 18 amino acids. Germline V lookup: CDR1 SGHRS, CDR2 YFSETQ.

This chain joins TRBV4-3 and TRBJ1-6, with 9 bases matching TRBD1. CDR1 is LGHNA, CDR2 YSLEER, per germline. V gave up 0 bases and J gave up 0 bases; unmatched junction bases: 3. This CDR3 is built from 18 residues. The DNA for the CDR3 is TGCGCCAGCAGCCAAGATGGGACAGGGAGCTCCTATAATTCACCCCTCCACTTT. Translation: CASSQDGTGSSYNSPLHF.

This CDR3 reads CATSRVFPQGAAEAFF. The DNA for the CDR3 is TGTGCCACCAGCAGAGTTTTTCCCCAGGGGGCCGCTGAAGCTTTCTTT. The rearrangement uses TRBV15 and TRBJ1-1, with 8 bases matching TRBD1. The V gene's germline CDR1 is LNHNV and CDR2 YYDKDF (reference sequence). There are 16 residues in the CDR3. The V segment lost 1 base and the J segment 6 bases; nucleotides outside the gene matches: 10.

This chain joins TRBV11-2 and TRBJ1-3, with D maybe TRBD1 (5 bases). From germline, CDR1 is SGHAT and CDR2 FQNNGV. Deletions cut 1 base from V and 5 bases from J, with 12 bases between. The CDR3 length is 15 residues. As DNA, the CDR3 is TGTGCCAGCAGCTTAGCAGCGTCAGGGAGAAACACCATATATTTT. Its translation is CASSLAASGRNTIYF.

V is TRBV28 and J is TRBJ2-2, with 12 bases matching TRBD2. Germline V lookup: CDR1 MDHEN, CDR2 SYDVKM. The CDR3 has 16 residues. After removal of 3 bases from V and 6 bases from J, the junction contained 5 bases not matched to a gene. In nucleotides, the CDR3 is TGTGCCAGCAGTTTGCCAAGACTAGCGGGAGCCGGGGAGCTGTTTTTT. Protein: CASSLPRLAGAGELFF.

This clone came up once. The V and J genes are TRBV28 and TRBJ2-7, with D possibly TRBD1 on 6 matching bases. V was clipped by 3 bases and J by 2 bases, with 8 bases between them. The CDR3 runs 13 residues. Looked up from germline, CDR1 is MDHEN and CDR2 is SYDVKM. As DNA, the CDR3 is TGTGCCAGCAGTTTCGACAGGACCTACGAGCAGTACTTC. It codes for CASSFDRTYEQYF.

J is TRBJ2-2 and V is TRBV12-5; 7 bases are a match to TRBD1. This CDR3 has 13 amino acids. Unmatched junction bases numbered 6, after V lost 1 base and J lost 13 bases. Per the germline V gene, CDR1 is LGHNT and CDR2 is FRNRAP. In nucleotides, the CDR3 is TGTGCTAGTGGTTTGGACTCAGGGGGTACGCTGTTTTTT. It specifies CASGLDSGGTLFF. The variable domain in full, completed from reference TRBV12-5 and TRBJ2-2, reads DARVTQTPRHKVTEMGQEVTMRCQPILGHNTVFWYRQTMMQGLELLAYFRNRAPLDDSGMPKDRFSAEMPDATLATLKIQPSEPRDSAVYFCASGLDSGGTLFFGEGSRLTVL.

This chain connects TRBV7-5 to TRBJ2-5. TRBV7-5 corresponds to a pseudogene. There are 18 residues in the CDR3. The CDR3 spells CARSLAPKGLAIKETQYF. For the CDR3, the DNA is TGTGCCAGAAGCTTAGCCCCTAAGGGGTTAGCGATAAAAGAGACCCAGTACTTC.

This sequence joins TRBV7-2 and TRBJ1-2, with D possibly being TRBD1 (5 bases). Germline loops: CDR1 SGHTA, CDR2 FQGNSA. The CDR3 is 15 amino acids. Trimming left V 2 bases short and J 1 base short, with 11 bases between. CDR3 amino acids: CASSLFTGYNYGYTF. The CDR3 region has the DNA TGTGCCAGCAGCTTATTTACAGGTTATAACTATGGCTACACCTTC.